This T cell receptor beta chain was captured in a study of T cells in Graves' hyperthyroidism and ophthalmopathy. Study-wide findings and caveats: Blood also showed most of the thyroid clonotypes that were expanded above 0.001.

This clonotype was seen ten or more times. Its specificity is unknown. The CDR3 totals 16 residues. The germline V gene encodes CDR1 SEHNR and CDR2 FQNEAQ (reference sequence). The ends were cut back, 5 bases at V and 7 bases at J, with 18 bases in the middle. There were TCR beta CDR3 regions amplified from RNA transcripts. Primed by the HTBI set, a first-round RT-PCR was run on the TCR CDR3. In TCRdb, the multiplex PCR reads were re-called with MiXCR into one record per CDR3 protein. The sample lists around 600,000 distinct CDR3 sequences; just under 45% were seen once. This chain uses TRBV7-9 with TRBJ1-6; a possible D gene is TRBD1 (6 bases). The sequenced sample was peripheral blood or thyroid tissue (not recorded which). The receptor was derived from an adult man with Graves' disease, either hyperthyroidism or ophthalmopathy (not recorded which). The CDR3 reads CASSPPPGDGNSPLHF. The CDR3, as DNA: TGTGCCAGCAGCCCGCCCCCAGGGGATGGGAATTCACCCCTCCACTTT.